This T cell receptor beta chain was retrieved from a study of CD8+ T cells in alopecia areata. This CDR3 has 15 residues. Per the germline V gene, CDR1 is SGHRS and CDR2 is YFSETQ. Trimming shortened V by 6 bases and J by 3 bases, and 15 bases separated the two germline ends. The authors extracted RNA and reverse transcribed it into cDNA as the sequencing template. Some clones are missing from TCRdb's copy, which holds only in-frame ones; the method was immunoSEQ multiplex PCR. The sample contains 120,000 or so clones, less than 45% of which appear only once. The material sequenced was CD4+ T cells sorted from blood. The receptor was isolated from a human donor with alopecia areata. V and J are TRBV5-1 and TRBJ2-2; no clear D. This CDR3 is CASTRTSLDTGELFF. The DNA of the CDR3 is TGCGCCAGCACCCGGACGAGTCTGGACACCGGGGAGCTGTTTTTT.